The table lists the clone carrying this TCR beta chain with a few counts. Antigen: not known. The data belong to a study of T cells in Graves' hyperthyroidism and ophthalmopathy. The investigators amplified TCR beta CDR3 regions from RNA transcripts. TCR CDR3 regions were first amplified by RT-PCR with HTBI primers. TCRdb recomputed calls from the multiplex PCR reads with MiXCR, one row per CDR3 protein. The table has nearly 750,000 distinct CDR3 sequences, 35% seen once; the top ten hold around 32%. Study conclusions and caveats: Researchers found most expanded thyroid clonotypes above 0.001 in blood as well.

Germline V gene sequence: CDR1 SEHNR, CDR2 FQNEAQ (reference sequence). This CDR3 spans 16 amino acids. V trimming: 5 bases; J trimming: 3 bases; junction bases outside the gene matches: 8. The chain has TRBV7-9 and TRBJ2-2, with 8 positions matching TRBD2. The clonotype was recovered from a woman aged 40 to 50 with Graves' hyperthyroidism. The specimen sequenced was blood. The CDR3 DNA sequence: TGTGCCAGCAGCCGGAAGCGGGAGATGTACACCGGGGAGCTGTTTTTT. As protein: CASSRKREMYTGELFF.